This entry is about one TCR beta chain. Its antigen is as yet unknown. The repertoire was sequenced with immunoSEQ multiplex PCR; TCRdb's copy has only in-frame clones and lacks some. This table has 130,000 or so clones, approximately 90% appearing once. The data were taken from a study of T cell responses to AZD1222 COVID-19 vaccine. Study-level results: There were repertoire samples only from the period after the peak T cell response.

Germline values: CDR1 SEHNR, CDR2 FQNEAQ (reference sequence). V dropped 5 bases and J dropped 0 bases, with 13 bases sitting between them. The length of the CDR3 is 15 residues. The receptor was derived from an adult who received the AZD1222 COVID-19 vaccine. Sequencing was performed on peripheral blood, taken 28 days after the second AZD1222 dose. The chain combines TRBV7-9 with TRBJ1-2; no firm D call. The CDR3 DNA sequence: TGTGCCAGCAGCCGGGGAGGCTCTGCTAACTATGGCTACACCTTC. Its translation: CASSRGGSANYGYTF. The full variable domain, its missing parts supplied by reference TRBV7-9 and TRBJ1-2, is DTGVSQNPRHKITKRGQNVTFRCDPISEHNRLYWYRQTLGQGPEFLTYFQNEAQLEKSRLLSDRFSAERPKGSFSTLEIQRTEQGDSAMYLCASSRGGSANYGYTFGSGTRLTVV.